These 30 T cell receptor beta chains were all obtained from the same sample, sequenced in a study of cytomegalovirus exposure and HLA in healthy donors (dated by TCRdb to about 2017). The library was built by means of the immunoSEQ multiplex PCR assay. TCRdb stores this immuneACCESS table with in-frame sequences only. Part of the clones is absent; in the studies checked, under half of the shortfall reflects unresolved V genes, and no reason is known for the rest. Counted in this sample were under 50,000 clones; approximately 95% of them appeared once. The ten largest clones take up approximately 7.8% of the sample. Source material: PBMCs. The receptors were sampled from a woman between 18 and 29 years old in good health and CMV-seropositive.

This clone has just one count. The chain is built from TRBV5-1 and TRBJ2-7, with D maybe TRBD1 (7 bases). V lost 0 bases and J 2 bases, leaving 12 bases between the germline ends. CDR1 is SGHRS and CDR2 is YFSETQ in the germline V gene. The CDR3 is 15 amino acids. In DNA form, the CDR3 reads TGCGCCAGCAGCTTGGCCGGAGGGGGCCCCTACGAGCAGTACTTC. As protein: CASSLAGGGPYEQYF. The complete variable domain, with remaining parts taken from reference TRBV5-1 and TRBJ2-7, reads KAGVTQTPRYLIKTRGQQVTLSCSPISGHRSVSWYQQTPGQGLQFLFEYFSETQRNKGNFPGRFSGRQFSNSRSEMNVSTLELGDSALYLCASSLAGGGPYEQYFGPGTRLTVT.

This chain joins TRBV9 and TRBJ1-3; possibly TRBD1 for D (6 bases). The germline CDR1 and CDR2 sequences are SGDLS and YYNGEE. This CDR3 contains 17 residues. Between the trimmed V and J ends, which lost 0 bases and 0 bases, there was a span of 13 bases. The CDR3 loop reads CASSVGDTGISGNTIYF. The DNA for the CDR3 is TGTGCCAGCAGCGTAGGGGACACCGGTATCTCTGGAAACACCATATATTTT.

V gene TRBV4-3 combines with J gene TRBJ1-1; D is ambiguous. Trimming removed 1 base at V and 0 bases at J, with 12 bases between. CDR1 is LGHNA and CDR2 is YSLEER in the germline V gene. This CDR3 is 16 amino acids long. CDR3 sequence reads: CASSQVGGVVNTEAFF. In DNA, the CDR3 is TGCGCCAGCAGCCAAGTTGGCGGAGTAGTGAACACTGAAGCTTTCTTT.

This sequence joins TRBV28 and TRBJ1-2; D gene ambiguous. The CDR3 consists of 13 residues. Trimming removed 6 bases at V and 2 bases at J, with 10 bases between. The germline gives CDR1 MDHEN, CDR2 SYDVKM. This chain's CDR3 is CASRAPANYGYTF. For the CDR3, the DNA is TGTGCCAGCAGAGCCCCCGCCAACTATGGCTACACCTTC.

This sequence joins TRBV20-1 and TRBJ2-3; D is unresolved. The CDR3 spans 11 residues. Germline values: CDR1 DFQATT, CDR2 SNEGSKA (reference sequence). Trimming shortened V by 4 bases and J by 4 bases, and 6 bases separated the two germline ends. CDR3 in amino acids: CSATQADTQYF. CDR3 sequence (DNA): TGCAGTGCTACGCAGGCAGATACGCAGTATTTT.

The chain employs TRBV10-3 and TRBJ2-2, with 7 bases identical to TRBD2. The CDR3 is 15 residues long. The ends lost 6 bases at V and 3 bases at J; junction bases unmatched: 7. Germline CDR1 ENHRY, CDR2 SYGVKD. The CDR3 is CAISPGTTYTGELFF. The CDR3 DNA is TGTGCCATCAGCCCGGGGACTACGTACACCGGGGAGCTGTTTTTT.

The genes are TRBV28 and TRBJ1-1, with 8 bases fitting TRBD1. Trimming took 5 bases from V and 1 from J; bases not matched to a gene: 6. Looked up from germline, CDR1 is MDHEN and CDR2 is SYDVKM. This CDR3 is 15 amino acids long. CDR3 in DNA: TGTGCCAGCAGTCCACCCGACAGGGGGAACACTGAAGCTTTCTTT. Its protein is CASSPPDRGNTEAFF.

The CDR3: CASSPYTTGPIEAFF. For the CDR3, the DNA is TGTGCCAGCAGCCCTTATACGACGGGTCCGATTGAAGCTTTCTTT. This chain links TRBV28 with TRBJ1-1; unclear D gene. Trimming left V 6 bases short and J 7 bases short, with 21 bases between. This CDR3 region has 15 residues. Looked up from germline, CDR1 is MDHEN and CDR2 is SYDVKM.

The CDR3 reads CASSPGTSGLQETQYF. The CDR3 DNA reads TGTGCCAGCAGCCCGGGGACTAGCGGCCTCCAAGAGACCCAGTACTTC. This chain uses TRBV5-4 with TRBJ2-5, with 11 bases that match TRBD2. J gave up 1 base and V 4 bases, and 6 bases lay outside the gene matches. Germline V gene sequence: CDR1 SGHNT, CDR2 YYREEE (reference sequence). This CDR3 comprises 16 residues.

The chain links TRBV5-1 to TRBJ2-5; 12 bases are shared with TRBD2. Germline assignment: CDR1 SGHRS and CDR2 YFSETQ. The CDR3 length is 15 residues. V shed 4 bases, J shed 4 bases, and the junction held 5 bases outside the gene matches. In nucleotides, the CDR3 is TGCGCCAGCAGCCCTCAACTAGCGGGAGGAGAGACCCAGTACTTC. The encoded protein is CASSPQLAGGETQYF.

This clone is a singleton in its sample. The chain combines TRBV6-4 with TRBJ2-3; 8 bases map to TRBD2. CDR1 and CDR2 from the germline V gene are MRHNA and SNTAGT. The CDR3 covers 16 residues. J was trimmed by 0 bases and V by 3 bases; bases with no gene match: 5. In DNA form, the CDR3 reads TGTGCCAGCAGTGAGGGGGCTAGCGGGAGCACAGATACGCAGTATTTT. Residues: CASSEGASGSTDTQYF.

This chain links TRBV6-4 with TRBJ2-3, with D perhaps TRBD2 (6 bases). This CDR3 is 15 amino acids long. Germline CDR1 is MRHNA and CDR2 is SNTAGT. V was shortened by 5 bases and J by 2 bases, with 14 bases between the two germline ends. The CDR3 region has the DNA TGTGCCAGCAGTAGCGGGCCAGACCCCACAGATACGCAGTATTTT. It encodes CASSSGPDPTDTQYF.

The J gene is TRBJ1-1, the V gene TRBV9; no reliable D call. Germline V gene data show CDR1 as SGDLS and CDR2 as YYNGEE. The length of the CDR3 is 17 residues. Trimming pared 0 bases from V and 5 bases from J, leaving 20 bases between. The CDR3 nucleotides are TGTGCCAGCAGCGTAGTTAGCACTCGGGGTTTGGGAACTGAAGCTTTCTTT. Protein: CASSVVSTRGLGTEAFF.

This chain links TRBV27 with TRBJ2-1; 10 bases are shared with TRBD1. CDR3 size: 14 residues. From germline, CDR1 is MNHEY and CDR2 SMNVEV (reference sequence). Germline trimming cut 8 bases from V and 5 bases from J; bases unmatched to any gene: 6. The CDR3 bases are TGTGCCAGCGCATCCGGGACAGGGGACAATGAGCAGTTCTTC. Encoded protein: CASASGTGDNEQFF.

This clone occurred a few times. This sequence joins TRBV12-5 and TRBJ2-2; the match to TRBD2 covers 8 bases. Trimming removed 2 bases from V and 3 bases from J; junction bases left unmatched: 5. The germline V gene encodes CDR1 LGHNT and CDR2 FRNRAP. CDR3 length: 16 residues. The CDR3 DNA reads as TGTGCTAGTGGTTTGTACAGCGGGAGTTACACCGGGGAGCTGTTTTTT. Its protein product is CASGLYSGSYTGELFF. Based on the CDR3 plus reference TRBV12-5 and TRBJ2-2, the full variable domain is DARVTQTPRHKVTEMGQEVTMRCQPILGHNTVFWYRQTMMQGLELLAYFRNRAPLDDSGMPKDRFSAEMPDATLATLKIQPSEPRDSAVYFCASGLYSGSYTGELFFGEGSRLTVL.

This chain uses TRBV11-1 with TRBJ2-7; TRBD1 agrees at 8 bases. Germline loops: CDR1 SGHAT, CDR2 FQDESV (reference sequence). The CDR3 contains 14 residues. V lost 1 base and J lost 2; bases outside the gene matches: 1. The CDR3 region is CASSLGQGTYEQYF. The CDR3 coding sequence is TGTGCCAGCAGCTTAGGACAGGGGACCTACGAGCAGTACTTC.

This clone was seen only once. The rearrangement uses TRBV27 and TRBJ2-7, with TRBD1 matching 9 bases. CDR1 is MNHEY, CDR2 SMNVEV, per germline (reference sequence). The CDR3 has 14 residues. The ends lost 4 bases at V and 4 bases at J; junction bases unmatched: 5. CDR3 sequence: CASSYRGLGYEQYF. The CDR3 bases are TGTGCCAGCAGTTACAGGGGGCTGGGGTACGAGCAGTACTTC.

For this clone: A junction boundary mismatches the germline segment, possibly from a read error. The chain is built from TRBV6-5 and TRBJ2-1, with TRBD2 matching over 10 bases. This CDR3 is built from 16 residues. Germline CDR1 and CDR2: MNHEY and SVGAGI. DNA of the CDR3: TGTGCCAGCAGGTACTTAGCGGGAGGACCGTACAATGAGCAGTTCTTC. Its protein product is CASRYLAGGPYNEQFF.

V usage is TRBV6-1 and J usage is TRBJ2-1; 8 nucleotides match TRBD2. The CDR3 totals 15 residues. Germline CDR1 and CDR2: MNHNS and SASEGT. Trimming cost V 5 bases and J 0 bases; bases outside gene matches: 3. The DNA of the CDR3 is TGTGCCAGCAGTCCGGGACTAGTCTCCTACAATGAGCAGTTCTTC. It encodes CASSPGLVSYNEQFF.

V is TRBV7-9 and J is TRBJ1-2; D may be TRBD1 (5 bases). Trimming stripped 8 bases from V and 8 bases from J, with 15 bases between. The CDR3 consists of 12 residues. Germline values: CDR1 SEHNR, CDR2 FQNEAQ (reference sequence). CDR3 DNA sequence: TGTGCCAGCTCAGGGCTGTTTTTGGGCTACACCTTC. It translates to CASSGLFLGYTF.

CDR3 amino acids: CASGLSGGRTDTQYF. The CDR3 DNA sequence: TGTGCCAGCGGACTCTCGGGAGGGAGGACAGATACGCAGTATTTT. This chain links TRBV9 with TRBJ2-3; TRBD2 matches 8 bases. CDR1 and CDR2 (germline): SGDLS, YYNGEE. Trimming cost V 7 bases and J 3 bases; bases outside gene matches: 10. This CDR3 has 15 amino acids.

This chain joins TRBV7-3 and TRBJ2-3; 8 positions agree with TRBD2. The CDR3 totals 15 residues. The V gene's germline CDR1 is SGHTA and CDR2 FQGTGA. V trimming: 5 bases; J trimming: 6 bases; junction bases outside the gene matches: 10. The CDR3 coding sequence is TGTGCCAGCAGCATTACGGGAGGGCGTGTGGATACGCAGTATTTT. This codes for CASSITGGRVDTQYF.

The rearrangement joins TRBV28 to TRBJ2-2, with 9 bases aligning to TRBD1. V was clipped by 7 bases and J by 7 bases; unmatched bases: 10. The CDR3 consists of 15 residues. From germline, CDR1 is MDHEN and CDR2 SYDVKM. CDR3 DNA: TGTGCCAGCACCCGGGGAGGGACAGGGATCGGGGAGCTGTTTTTT. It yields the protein CASTRGGTGIGELFF.

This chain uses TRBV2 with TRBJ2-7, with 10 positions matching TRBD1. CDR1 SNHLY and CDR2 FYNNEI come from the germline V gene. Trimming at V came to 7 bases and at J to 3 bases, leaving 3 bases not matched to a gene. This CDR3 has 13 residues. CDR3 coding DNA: TGTGCCAGCAAGGACAGGGGGGGCTACGAGCAGTACTTC. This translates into CASKDRGGYEQYF.

Here the CDR3 DNA reads TGTGCCAGCAGCAAAACGGGACACATGCTCTCCTACGAGCAGTACTTC. Protein sequence: CASSKTGHMLSYEQYF. This rearrangement joins TRBV21-1 to TRBJ2-7; the table's TRBD1 call for D was not verified on the DNA. TRBV21-1 has pseudogene status. The CDR3 totals 16 residues.

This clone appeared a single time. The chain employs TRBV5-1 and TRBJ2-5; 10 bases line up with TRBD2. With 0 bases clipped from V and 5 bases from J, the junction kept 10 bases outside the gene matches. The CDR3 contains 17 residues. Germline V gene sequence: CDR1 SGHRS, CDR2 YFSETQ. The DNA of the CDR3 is TGCGCCAGCAGCTTGGGACTAGCGGGCATAGGGCGGGAGACCCAGTACTTC. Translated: CASSLGLAGIGRETQYF. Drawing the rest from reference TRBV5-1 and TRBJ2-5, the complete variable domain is KAGVTQTPRYLIKTRGQQVTLSCSPISGHRSVSWYQQTPGQGLQFLFEYFSETQRNKGNFPGRFSGRQFSNSRSEMNVSTLELGDSALYLCASSLGLAGIGRETQYFGPGTRLLVL.

The CDR3 DNA is TGCGCCAGCAGTCCTGGACAGGGAAGGGCTTTCTTT. Amino acids: CASSPGQGRAFF. The chain combines TRBV10-1 with TRBJ1-1; 8 positions agree with TRBD1. The V gene end was trimmed by 5 bases and the J gene end by 11 bases; junction bases not matched to a gene: 7. The CDR3 has 12 amino acids. The germline V gene encodes CDR1 WNHNN and CDR2 SYGVQD (reference sequence).

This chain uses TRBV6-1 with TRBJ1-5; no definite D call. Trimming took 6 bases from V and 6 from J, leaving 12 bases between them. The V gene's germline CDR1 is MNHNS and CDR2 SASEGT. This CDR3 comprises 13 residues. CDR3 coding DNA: TGTGCCAGCAGAGAACGGACTCCTCAGCCCCAGCATTTT. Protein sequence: CASRERTPQPQHF.

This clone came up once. The CDR3 sequence is CASSLVWSGGPNEQFF. The CDR3 coding sequence is TGCGCCAGCAGCTTGGTTTGGTCGGGCGGGCCGAATGAGCAGTTCTTC. The chain couples TRBV5-1 to TRBJ2-1, with D maybe TRBD2 (5 bases). Germline V gene lookup returns CDR1 SGHRS and CDR2 YFSETQ. V lost 0 bases to trimming and J lost 7 bases, with 17 bases between them. This CDR3 region has 16 residues.

This CDR3 is CASSPPIGNTGELFF. Here the CDR3 DNA reads TGTGCCAGCTCACCACCGATCGGGAACACCGGGGAGCTGTTTTTT. The rearrangement links TRBV18 to TRBJ2-2; D not certain. CDR1 is KGHSH, CDR2 LQKENI, per germline. Trimming took off 0 bases at V and 1 base at J, with 6 bases between the two ends. The CDR3 is 15 amino acids.